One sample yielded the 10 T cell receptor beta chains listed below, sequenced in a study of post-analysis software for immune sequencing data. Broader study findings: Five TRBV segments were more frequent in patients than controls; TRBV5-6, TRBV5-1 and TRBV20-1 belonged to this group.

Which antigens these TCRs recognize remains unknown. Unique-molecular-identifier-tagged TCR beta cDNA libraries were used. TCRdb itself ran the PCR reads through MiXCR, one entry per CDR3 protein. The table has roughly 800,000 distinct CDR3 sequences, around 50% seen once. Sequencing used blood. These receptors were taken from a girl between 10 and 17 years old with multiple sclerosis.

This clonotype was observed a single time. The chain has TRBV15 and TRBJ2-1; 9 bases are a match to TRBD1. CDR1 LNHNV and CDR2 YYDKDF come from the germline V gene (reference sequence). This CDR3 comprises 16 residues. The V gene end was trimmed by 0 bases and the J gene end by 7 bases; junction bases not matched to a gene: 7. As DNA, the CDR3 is TGTGCCACCAGCAGAGATGTACAGGGGGCGTTGAATGAGCAGTTCTTC. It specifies CATSRDVQGALNEQFF.

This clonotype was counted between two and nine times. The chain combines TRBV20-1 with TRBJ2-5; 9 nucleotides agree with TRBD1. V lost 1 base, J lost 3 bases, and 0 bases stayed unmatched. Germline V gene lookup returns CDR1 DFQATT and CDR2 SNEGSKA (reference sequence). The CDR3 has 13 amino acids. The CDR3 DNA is TGCAGTGCTAGAGGGACAGGGGAAGAGACCCAGTACTTC. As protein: CSARGTGEETQYF.

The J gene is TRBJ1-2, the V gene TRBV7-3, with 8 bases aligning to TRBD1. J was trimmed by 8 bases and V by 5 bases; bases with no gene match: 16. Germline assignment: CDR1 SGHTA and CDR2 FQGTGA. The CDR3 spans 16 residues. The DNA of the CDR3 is TGTGCCAGCAGCCCAATTACCATGGGACAGGAGGGCGGCTACACCTTC. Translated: CASSPITMGQEGGYTF.

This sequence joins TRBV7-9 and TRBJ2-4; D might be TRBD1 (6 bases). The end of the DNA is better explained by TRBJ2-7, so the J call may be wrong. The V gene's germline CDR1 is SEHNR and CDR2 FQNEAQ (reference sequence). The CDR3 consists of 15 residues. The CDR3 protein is CASSLDQGWSDEQYF. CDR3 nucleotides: TGTGCCAGCAGCTTAGATCAGGGGTGGTCCGACGAGCAGTACTTC.

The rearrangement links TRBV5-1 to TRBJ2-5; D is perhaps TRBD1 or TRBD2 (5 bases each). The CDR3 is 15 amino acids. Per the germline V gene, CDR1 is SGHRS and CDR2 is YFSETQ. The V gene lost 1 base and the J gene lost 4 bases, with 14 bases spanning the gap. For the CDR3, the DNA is TGCGCCAGCAGCTTGTCCGCTCAGAGGGGAGAGACCCAGTACTTC. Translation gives CASSLSAQRGETQYF. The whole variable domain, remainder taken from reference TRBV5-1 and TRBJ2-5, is KAGVTQTPRYLIKTRGQQVTLSCSPISGHRSVSWYQQTPGQGLQFLFEYFSETQRNKGNFPGRFSGRQFSNSRSEMNVSTLELGDSALYLCASSLSAQRGETQYFGPGTRLLVL.

CDR3 loop: CASNNGVQETQYF. CDR3 bases: TGTGCCAGCAATAATGGGGTCCAAGAGACCCAGTACTTC. This rearrangement joins TRBV2 to TRBJ2-5; no clear D gene. Trimming removed 7 bases at V and 1 base at J, with 10 bases between. Germline V gene data show CDR1 as SNHLY and CDR2 as FYNNEI. CDR3 length: 13 amino acids. Variable domain in full (rest from reference TRBV2 and TRBJ2-5): EPEVTQTPSHQVTQMGQEVILRCVPISNHLYFYWYRQILGQKVEFLVSFYNNEISEKSEIFDDQFSVERPDGSNFTLKIRSTKLEDSAMYFCASNNGVQETQYFGPGTRLLVL.

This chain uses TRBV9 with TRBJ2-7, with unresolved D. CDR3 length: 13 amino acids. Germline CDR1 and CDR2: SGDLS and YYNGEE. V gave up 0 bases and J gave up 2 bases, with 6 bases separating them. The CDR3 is CASSVDIAYEQYF. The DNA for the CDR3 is TGTGCCAGCAGCGTAGACATTGCCTACGAGCAGTACTTC.

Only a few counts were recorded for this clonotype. CDR3: CSALAGRGYEQYF. CDR3 DNA sequence: TGCAGTGCTCTAGCGGGAAGAGGGTACGAGCAGTACTTC. This sequence joins TRBV20-1 and TRBJ2-7; 9 nucleotides match TRBD2. With 5 bases clipped from V and 4 bases from J, the junction kept 6 bases outside the gene matches. In germline, CDR1 is DFQATT, CDR2 SNEGSKA (reference sequence). This CDR3 has 13 amino acids.

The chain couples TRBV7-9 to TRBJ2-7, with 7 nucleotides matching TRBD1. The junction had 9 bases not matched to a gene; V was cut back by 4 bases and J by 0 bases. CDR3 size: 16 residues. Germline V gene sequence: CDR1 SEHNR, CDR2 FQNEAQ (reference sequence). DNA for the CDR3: TGTGCCAGCAGCTGGGGAACCGGGACAGACTCCTACGAGCAGTACTTC. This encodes CASSWGTGTDSYEQYF. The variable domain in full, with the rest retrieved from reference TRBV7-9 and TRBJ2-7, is DTGVSQNPRHKITKRGQNVTFRCDPISEHNRLYWYRQTLGQGPEFLTYFQNEAQLEKSRLLSDRFSAERPKGSFSTLEIQRTEQGDSAMYLCASSWGTGTDSYEQYFGPGTRLTVT.

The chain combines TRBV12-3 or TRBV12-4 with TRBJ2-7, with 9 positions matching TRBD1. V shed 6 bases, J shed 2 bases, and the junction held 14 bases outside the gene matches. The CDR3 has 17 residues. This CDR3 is CASSHNSWGQGTYEQYF. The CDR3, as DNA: TGTGCCAGCAGCCATAATAGCTGGGGACAGGGAACCTACGAGCAGTACTTC.